This T cell receptor (beta chain) was retrieved from a study of shared clonotypes between healthy human individuals (dated by TCRdb to 2019 to 2021). The study in broad terms: Three men and two women, aged 18 to 49 years, made up the cohort. Per donor, leukapheresis produced somewhere between about 0.94 and 9 billion PBMCs. To estimate repertoire size and how much clonotypes are shared between individuals, the study performed deep sequencing of blood TCR repertoires from roughly five healthy adults. Per donor, three plates each were used for CD4 naive and CD4 memory, two for CD8 naive, and one for CD8 memory. Different laboratories and diverse techniques were used to prepare libraries and sequence TCR repertoires, to increase sequencing depth and limit assay-specific biases. Results the study describes overall, beyond this receptor: Only blood was sampled, and tissue TCR repertoires likely differ from those in blood. Naive subsets generally had larger estimated clonotype richness than memory subsets. Rarefaction of sorted-subset datasets indicated incomplete sequencing despite the large sequencing depth. Approximately 5% of naive CD4, roughly 3.6% of naive CD8, 2.3% of memory CD4, and 0.35% to 0.5% of memory CD8 clonotypes were shared across a few donors. Based on pairwise subsampling, the degree of clonotype sharing among donors was expected to be affected by sequencing depth. The genetic and exposure-history diversity represented was limited by the small number of donors. Higher generation probabilities were observed for clonotypes shared by all four sorted-subset donors than for non-shared clonotypes.

Including the terminal cysteine and phenylalanine, the CDR3 comprises 14 residues. The CDR3 DNA has 42 bases and is translated from base 1. The CDR1 and CDR2 encoded by the germline V gene are MNHNS and SASEGT. V is clipped by 4 bases and J by 8 bases, and the sequence between their germline boundaries is 15 bases long. Points on this clone: Its antigen remains undetermined. Per-base quality was not reported, and no clone a single base away is much larger than it.

The donors were healthy, HIV-negative adults who had no recently reported acute infections or vaccinations. Only Caucasian adults living in Nashville, Tennessee, USA were represented among the donors. CD4+ T cells were enriched by magnetic negative selection, after which naive cells were positively selected on CD45RA and the negative fraction was taken as the memory subset. Blood was collected by leukapheresis, and PBMCs were isolated by Ficoll-Histopaque density gradient centrifugation and then cryopreserved in liquid nitrogen vapor phase. Analytical flow cytometry was used to check the purity and quantity of each magnetically sorted T cell population. Genomic DNA was isolated from every sorted fraction and measured by UV absorbance on a Nanodrop 2000c. TCR CDR3 regions were amplified from genomic DNA by multiplex PCR using the deep immunoSEQ assay. For each cell subset, the extracted genomic DNA was distributed evenly across all wells of several immunoSEQ 96-well plates, and each plate served as one replicate. For sorted subsets, each replicate PCR was loaded with about 0.2 ug genomic DNA, equivalent to about 33,000 T cell genomes. The purified libraries were quantified using a Qubit 3.0 fluorometer, sized with a Bioanalyzer 2100, and then quantified again using the KAPA Library Quantification kit. A separate single-read 150-cycle Illumina NextSeq 550 flow cell was used to sequence each immunoSEQ 96-well plate. As for the original processing: Because only junctional sequences without quality scores were contained in the immunoSEQ output, filtering matching that applied to full-length reads could not be performed. Sequences were annotated with PyIR, a Python wrapper for IgBLAST v1.9, and V/J genes and CDR3 were assigned using IMGT germline references. Any read was removed if the V/J assignment was weak (E-value above 1e-6), the CDR3 was missing, or the read contained stop codons, out-of-frame junctions, or ambiguous translated residues. V3J clonotypes were defined as sequences sharing the same inferred V gene, J gene, and CDR3 amino acid sequence. Percentage overlap between repertoires was computed as shared unique clonotypes divided by the size of the smaller repertoire. RTK rarefaction, the Chao1 estimator, and Recon v2.1 estimates of unobserved clonotypes were used to assess repertoire richness. Generation probabilities for all TCRbeta clonotypes obtained by the gDNA method from a handful of donors were computed using OLGA. Sourced from immuneACCESS, this table was stored by TCRdb with only in-frame sequences that have V and J called. A share of the clones is absent; for the studies checked, an unresolved V gene accounts for under half, and the remainder has no known explanation. Clone size and the V and J calls come from that table; the DNA yielded D and trimming. The sample table contains around 990,000 clones; only one count was recorded for roughly 80% of them. The ten top clones hold roughly 0.82% of the sample.

The chain links TRBV6-1 with TRBJ2-1; a weak D assignment points to TRBD1 (6 bases agree). The source is a man aged 18 to 30 in good health. Some clones in this sample may be carry-over from other donors' samples. The sample taken for sequencing was memory CD4+ T cells from PBMCs. The cell subset or site label, as the study defines it: CD45RA-negative fraction. The CDR3: CASSVRFGGDEQFF. The nucleotides are TGTGCCAGCAGTGTACGGTTTGGGGGCGATGAGCAGTTCTTC.